Presented here are 31 T cell receptor beta chains from one specimen sequenced in a study of blood T cell repertoires in COVID-19. Profiling relied on immunoSEQ multiplex PCR, and the TCRdb table lists in-frame clones only, not all of them. Among 200,000 to 250,000 clones listed, roughly 82% were seen once. Sequencing was carried out using peripheral blood. The receptors were sampled from a middle-aged man with active or convalescent COVID-19.

The chain recombines TRBV19 with TRBJ1-6; weak D call: TRBD1 (6 bases). There are 15 residues in the CDR3. Germline values: CDR1 LNHDA, CDR2 SQIVND (reference sequence). Trimming stripped 7 bases from V and 7 bases from J, with 17 bases between. The CDR3 reads CASTLTGGGNSPLHF. Here the CDR3 DNA reads TGTGCCAGTACCCTGACAGGTGGCGGCAATTCACCCCTCCACTTT.

V gene TRBV6-2 or TRBV6-3 combines with J gene TRBJ1-1, with D possibly matching TRBD1 (6 bases). Between the trimmed V and J ends, which lost 2 bases and 10 bases, there was a span of 11 bases. Germline loops: CDR1 MNHEY, CDR2 SVGEGT. The CDR3 length is 12 residues. The CDR3 loop reads CASSYAGARAFF. The CDR3 coding sequence is TGTGCCAGCAGTTACGCGGGGGCTCGAGCTTTCTTT.

V gene TRBV2 combines with J gene TRBJ1-4; 9 nucleotides agree with TRBD1. In germline, CDR1 is SNHLY, CDR2 FYNNEI. CDR3 size: 12 residues. V shed 8 bases and J 6 bases; nucleotides not matched to a gene: 1. CDR3 DNA sequence: TGTGCCAGCGGGGACAGGGATGAAAAACTGTTTTTT. It encodes CASGDRDEKLFF.

The chain uses TRBV4-1 and TRBJ2-1; 9 nucleotides align to TRBD1. This CDR3 has 19 amino acids. Germline CDR1 reads MGHRA; CDR2 reads YSYEKL. V lost 2 bases to trimming and J lost 7 bases; unmatched junction nucleotides: 18. The DNA of the CDR3 is TGCGCCAGCAGCCAATTTCCTCTCTTGGGACAGGGTAAGGTTAATGAGCAGTTCTTC. It translates to CASSQFPLLGQGKVNEQFF.

This chain connects TRBV15 to TRBJ1-3; maybe TRBD1 (6 bases). The CDR3 loop spans 13 amino acids. V dropped 8 bases and J dropped 4 bases, with 12 bases sitting between them. Germline CDR1 reads LNHNV; CDR2 reads YYDKDF (reference sequence). CDR3 protein: CATSQGSGNTIYF. The CDR3, as DNA: TGTGCCACCTCACAGGGATCCGGAAACACCATATATTTT.

This chain joins TRBV4-3 and TRBJ2-2; 8 bases are shared with TRBD1. Germline CDR1 reads LGHNA; CDR2 reads YSLEER. The length of the CDR3 is 17 residues. V lost 0 bases and J lost 7; bases outside the gene matches: 10. CDR3 in DNA: TGCGCCAGCAGCCAAGATGGGGGCAGGGGGCGTTACGGGGAGCTGTTTTTT. This encodes CASSQDGGRGRYGELFF.

The chain employs TRBV19 and TRBJ2-5; TRBD1 matches at 7 bases. The CDR3 covers 20 residues. CDR1 is LNHDA and CDR2 is SQIVND in the germline V gene (reference sequence). Trimming removed 5 bases from V and 0 bases from J; junction bases left unmatched: 21. The CDR3 region is CASSHRSGTDLTSYQETQYF. The CDR3 coding sequence is TGTGCCAGTAGTCACCGGTCGGGGACAGATCTGACTTCGTACCAAGAGACCCAGTACTTC.

The chain is built from TRBV4-3 and TRBJ2-5; TRBD2 aligns across 10 bases. Per germline, CDR1 LGHNA and CDR2 YSLEER. The CDR3 sequence is 17 residues long. V shed 0 bases and J 4 bases; nucleotides not matched to a gene: 8. CDR3 in amino acids: CASSQDRAGGPGETQYF. CDR3 DNA sequence: TGCGCCAGCAGCCAAGATAGAGCGGGAGGGCCAGGAGAGACCCAGTACTTC.

In this sample, this clone turned up a few times. The chain recombines TRBV19 with TRBJ2-1; TRBD1 aligns across 8 bases. Germline CDR1 reads LNHDA; CDR2 reads SQIVND (reference sequence). There are 13 residues in the CDR3. J was trimmed by 7 bases and V by 5 bases; bases with no gene match: 4. This CDR3 reads CASSLGQGNEQFF. As DNA, the CDR3 is TGTGCCAGTAGTCTCGGACAGGGTAATGAGCAGTTCTTC.

The CDR3 protein is CASSGTSGNHNEQFF. The CDR3 DNA sequence: TGTGCCAGCAGTGGGACTAGCGGGAACCACAATGAGCAGTTCTTC. V is TRBV2 and J is TRBJ2-1; TRBD2 matches 12 bases. V was clipped by 4 bases and J by 5 bases; unmatched bases: 3. The CDR3 extends over 15 amino acids. Germline CDR1 is SNHLY and CDR2 is FYNNEI.

CDR3 nucleotides: TGTGCCAGCAGCTACCGGGACTCGGCTGAAGCTTTCTTT. This sequence encodes CASSYRDSAEAFF. The J gene is TRBJ1-1, the V gene TRBV6-5; D may be TRBD1 (5 bases). V was cut by 6 bases and J by 6 bases, with 14 bases left in between. This CDR3 comprises 13 residues. Looked up from germline, CDR1 is MNHEY and CDR2 is SVGAGI.

The chain employs TRBV7-9 and TRBJ2-1; tentative D call: TRBD1 (5 bases). V lost 4 bases to trimming and J lost 0 bases, with 13 bases between them. The CDR3 runs 16 residues. Germline-derived CDR1 and CDR2 are SEHNR and FQNEAQ (reference sequence). The chain's CDR3 is CASSYPAGISYNEQFF. DNA for the CDR3: TGTGCCAGCAGCTACCCGGCAGGGATCTCCTACAATGAGCAGTTCTTC.

This chain joins TRBV6-5 and TRBJ2-2; 7 positions match TRBD1. Trimming cost V 2 bases and J 8 bases; bases outside gene matches: 5. The CDR3 extends over 14 amino acids. Germline V gene lookup returns CDR1 MNHEY and CDR2 SVGAGI. Here the CDR3 reads CASSYVGGRGELFF. CDR3 sequence (DNA): TGTGCCAGCAGTTACGTAGGGGGCCGAGGGGAGCTGTTTTTT.

This chain links TRBV27 with TRBJ2-2; D possibly corresponds to TRBD2 (5 bases). Germline lookup yields CDR1 MNHEY and CDR2 SMNVEV (reference sequence). V lost 4 bases, J lost 8 bases, and 11 bases lay in between. CDR3 length: 13 residues. Written as DNA, the CDR3 is TGTGCCAGCAGTTGGACTGGCCCTGGGGAGCTGTTTTTT. Amino acids: CASSWTGPGELFF.

CDR3 coding DNA: TGTGCCAGCAGTGCCCAACGGGTTGACTATGGCTACACCTTC. Its translation: CASSAQRVDYGYTF. This chain uses TRBV2 with TRBJ1-2; D is unresolved. The germline V gene encodes CDR1 SNHLY and CDR2 FYNNEI. V was cut by 4 bases and J by 3 bases, with 12 bases left in between. This CDR3 contains 14 residues.

The rearrangement links TRBV5-4 to TRBJ2-5; 7 bases align to TRBD2. The CDR3 consists of 14 residues. With V trimmed by 0 bases and J by 4 bases, 3 bases remained unmatched. Germline V CDR1 and CDR2: SGHNT, YYREEE (reference sequence). CDR3 DNA: TGTGCCAGCAGCTTGGGACTAGCCGGAGAGACCCAGTACTTC. This codes for CASSLGLAGETQYF.

This clone showed up just a few times. The sample contains more than one DNA sequence encoding this CDR3. This chain uses TRBV6-5 with TRBJ1-2; the match to TRBD1 covers 8 bases. The V gene's germline CDR1 is MNHEY and CDR2 SVGAGI. The length of the CDR3 is 14 residues. V lost 2 bases and J lost 7; bases outside the gene matches: 6. The CDR3 here is CASSYLGQGGGYTF. The CDR3 DNA follows: TGTGCCAGCAGTTACCTAGGACAGGGTGGTGGCTACACCTTC.

This chain joins TRBV19 and TRBJ1-1, with D perhaps TRBD1 (6 bases). V lost 3 bases, J lost 4 bases, and 12 bases lay in between. This CDR3 is 14 amino acids long. Germline CDR1 reads LNHDA; CDR2 reads SQIVND (reference sequence). CDR3 nucleotide sequence: TGTGCCAGTAGTATTAGTCAGGGGATCACTGAAGCTTTCTTT. Its translation is CASSISQGITEAFF.

This chain joins TRBV2 and TRBJ1-1; D is uncertain. The CDR3 covers 14 residues. The germline gives CDR1 SNHLY, CDR2 FYNNEI. Trimming took 6 bases from V and 3 from J, leaving 14 bases between them. CDR3 loop: CASSYLNRDTEAFF. Here the CDR3 DNA reads TGTGCCAGCAGCTACCTTAACAGAGACACTGAAGCTTTCTTT. The whole variable domain, filled in from reference TRBV2 and TRBJ1-1, reads EPEVTQTPSHQVTQMGQEVILRCVPISNHLYFYWYRQILGQKVEFLVSFYNNEISEKSEIFDDQFSVERPDGSNFTLKIRSTKLEDSAMYFCASSYLNRDTEAFFGQGTRLTVV.

The chain recombines TRBV7-8 with TRBJ1-6; D might be TRBD1 (5 bases). Trimming took off 2 bases at V and 6 bases at J, with 14 bases between the two ends. CDR1 SGHVS and CDR2 FQNEAQ come from the germline V gene. The CDR3 is made up of 16 amino acids. CDR3 bases: TGTGCCAGCAGCTTATTGTGGCGGGGCCCTAATTCACCCCTCCACTTT. As protein: CASSLLWRGPNSPLHF.

This chain uses TRBV19 with TRBJ1-5; the D gene is possibly TRBD1 (6 bases). The CDR3 is 16 amino acids. Trimming removed 6 bases from V and 3 bases from J, with 18 bases in between. Germline V lookup: CDR1 LNHDA, CDR2 SQIVND (reference sequence). The CDR3 DNA reads TGTGCCAGTAGCCGAACCCCGACAGGTTACAATCAGCCCCAGCATTTT. Its protein product is CASSRTPTGYNQPQHF.

The chain has TRBV5-6 and TRBJ2-5; maybe TRBD2 (5 bases). The CDR3 sequence is 13 residues long. Germline V gene lookup returns CDR1 SGHDT and CDR2 YYEEEE. Trimming stripped 7 bases from V and 5 bases from J, with 15 bases between. The CDR3 nucleotides read TGTGCCAGCTCCTGGGCTAGCTTGGAGACCCAGTACTTC. It specifies CASSWASLETQYF.

V usage is TRBV5-4 and J usage is TRBJ1-1, with 7 bases that match TRBD1. V trimming: 0 bases; J trimming: 3 bases; junction bases outside the gene matches: 2. Looked up from germline, CDR1 is SGHNT and CDR2 is YYREEE (reference sequence). The CDR3 runs 14 residues. Here the CDR3 DNA reads TGTGCCAGCAGCTTGGCCGACAGGGACACTGAAGCTTTCTTT. This gives the protein CASSLADRDTEAFF.

The chain combines TRBV5-1 with TRBJ2-4, with 7 nucleotides matching TRBD1. This CDR3 has 19 residues. V shed 0 bases, J shed 0 bases, and the junction held 12 bases outside the gene matches. Germline V gene lookup returns CDR1 SGHRS and CDR2 YFSETQ. The CDR3: CASSLGLGQGDIAKNIQYF. CDR3 in DNA: TGCGCCAGCAGCTTGGGTCTGGGCCAGGGGGATATAGCCAAAAACATTCAGTACTTC.

This rearrangement joins TRBV5-6 to TRBJ2-7, with a tentative D call TRBD1 (6 bases). V gave up 7 bases and J gave up 2 bases, with 16 bases separating them. Germline CDR1 is SGHDT and CDR2 is YYEEEE. The CDR3 sequence is 14 residues long. CDR3: CASEVQGITYEQYV. The CDR3 DNA is TGTGCCAGCGAGGTTCAGGGGATTACCTACGAGCAGTACGTC.

The chain employs TRBV5-1 and TRBJ2-3; TRBD2 aligns across 7 bases. Per the germline V gene, CDR1 is SGHRS and CDR2 is YFSETQ. V shed 6 bases, J shed 2 bases, and the junction held 9 bases outside the gene matches. This CDR3 has 15 amino acids. CDR3 in amino acids: CASTLELANTDTQYF. The CDR3 DNA is TGCGCCAGCACCCTCGAACTAGCGAACACAGATACGCAGTATTTT.

The J gene is TRBJ2-1, the V gene TRBV2; tentatively, D is TRBD2 (6 bases). CDR1 SNHLY and CDR2 FYNNEI come from the germline V gene. Deletions cut 7 bases from V and 7 bases from J, with 17 bases between. This CDR3 region has 14 residues. For the CDR3, the DNA is TGTGCCAGCATGGAGGGAGAGGTAAGGAATGAGCAGTTCTTC. This translates into CASMEGEVRNEQFF.

The genes are TRBV7-3 and TRBJ2-3; D possibly corresponds to TRBD2 (5 bases). The germline V gene has CDR1 SGHTA and CDR2 FQGTGA. This CDR3 region has 13 residues. V was trimmed by 2 bases and J by 8 bases, leaving 11 bases between them. The CDR3 loop is CASSLGGEGTQYF. The CDR3 nucleotides are TGTGCCAGCAGCTTAGGTGGTGAGGGTACGCAGTATTTT.

The chain links TRBV9 to TRBJ2-3; TRBD1 might be the D (6 bases). The CDR3 has 14 residues. The V end lost 0 bases, the J end lost 2 bases, and 7 bases lay between the germline ends. CDR1 SGDLS and CDR2 YYNGEE come from the germline V gene. Written as DNA, the CDR3 is TGTGCCAGCAGCGTAGGGGGACACACAGATACGCAGTATTTT. It is translated as CASSVGGHTDTQYF.

The chain has TRBV3-1 (or the pseudogene TRBV3-2) and TRBJ2-3, with D maybe TRBD1 (7 bases). The CDR3 is 15 amino acids. CDR1 LGHDT and CDR2 YNNKEL come from the germline V gene (reference sequence). Trimming shortened V by 0 bases and J by 8 bases, and 15 bases separated the two germline ends. In DNA form, the CDR3 reads TGTGCCAGCAGCCAAGAACCAGGGGGGAGGCCTACGCAGTATTTT. It yields the protein CASSQEPGGRPTQYF.

This clone was detected once. The chain uses TRBV29-1 and TRBJ2-5, with TRBD1 identical over 8 bases. The germline V gene has CDR1 SQVTM and CDR2 ANQGSEA. The CDR3 consists of 13 residues. V lost 6 bases to trimming and J lost 5 bases; unmatched junction nucleotides: 8. CDR3 in amino acids: CSVLTGGRETQYF. In DNA form, the CDR3 reads TGCAGCGTCCTCACAGGGGGTCGGGAGACCCAGTACTTC.